The 3 T cell receptor beta chains below were found in one sample sequenced in a study of a mutant IDH1 vaccine in newly diagnosed glioma (dated by TCRdb to the early 2020s). Their target antigens are unknown. The intended sense of this specimen's time point label: week 11, during vaccination. Each vaccine dose was 300 ug of a 20-mer mutant IDH1 peptide in Montanide, given subcutaneously with topical imiquimod. The library was generated by the immunoSEQ multiplex PCR assay. TCRdb obtained this table from immuneACCESS and retained in-frame rearrangements with V and J assigned. These tables miss some clones; where compared with another copy, unresolved V genes account for less than half of the shortfall, and the remainder is unexplained. This sample holds fewer than 150,000 clones; roughly nine tenths were observed only once. 0.6% to 0.7% of the sample lies in the top ten. The input for sequencing was PBMCs, taken from a glioma patient whose treatment included an IDH1 peptide vaccine. The receptors stem from a woman aged 45-65 years with glioma.

This clone showed up just once. V and J are TRBV5-8 and TRBJ2-3; 9 bases are shared with TRBD2. Germline V gene lookup returns CDR1 SGHTS and CDR2 YDEGEE. V was clipped by 6 bases and J by 5 bases; unmatched bases: 4. CDR3 size: 13 residues. Here the CDR3 DNA reads TGTGCCAGCAAGGCTAGCGGGAAAGATACGCAGTATTTT. Protein product: CASKASGKDTQYF.

The chain carries TRBV28 and TRBJ1-1; D may be TRBD1 (5 bases). Trimming took off 8 bases at V and 4 bases at J, with 14 bases between the two ends. The CDR3 runs to 13 residues. Germline V gene lookup returns CDR1 MDHEN and CDR2 SYDVKM. CDR3 protein: CASDSEGLTEAFF. The CDR3 coding sequence is TGTGCCAGCGACAGCGAAGGGCTCACTGAAGCTTTCTTT.

The chain couples TRBV30 to TRBJ2-7, with D unclear. From germline, CDR1 is GTSNPN and CDR2 SVGIG (reference sequence). Trimming removed 1 base at V and 2 bases at J, with 3 bases between. The length of the CDR3 is 11 residues. The CDR3 sequence is CAWSEAYEQYF. For the CDR3, the DNA is TGTGCCTGGAGTGAGGCCTACGAGCAGTACTTC.